This TCR beta chain came from a study of blood T cell repertoires in COVID-19. V dropped 5 bases and J dropped 0 bases, with 11 bases sitting between them. Germline CDR1 MNHEY, CDR2 SMNVEV (reference sequence). The CDR3 is made up of 15 amino acids. Assay: immunoSEQ multiplex PCR; the TCRdb copy retains only in-frame clones and omits some. There are 9,500 or so clones in the sample; roughly nine tenths occur only once, and about 5.4% lies in the top ten. This rearrangement joins TRBV27 to TRBJ1-5; D ambiguous. Sequenced material: peripheral blood. The sequence derives from a human donor in a cohort sampled during active COVID-19. The CDR3 bases are TGTGCCAGCAGTCCGGCGGCCCTTAGCAATCAGCCCCAGCATTTT. Translation gives CASSPAALSNQPQHF.